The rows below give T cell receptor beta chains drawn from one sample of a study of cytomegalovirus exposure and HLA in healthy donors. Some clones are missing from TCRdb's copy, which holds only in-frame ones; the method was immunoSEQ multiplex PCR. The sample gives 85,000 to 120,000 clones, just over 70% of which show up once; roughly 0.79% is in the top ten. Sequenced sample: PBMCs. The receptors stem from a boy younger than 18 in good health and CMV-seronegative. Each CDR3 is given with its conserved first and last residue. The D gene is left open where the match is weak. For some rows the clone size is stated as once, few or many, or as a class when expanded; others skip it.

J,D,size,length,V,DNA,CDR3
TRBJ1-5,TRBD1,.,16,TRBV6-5,TGTGCCAGCAGTTCGATTACAGGGGGGGACAATCAGCCCCAGCATTTT,CASSSITGGDNQPQHF
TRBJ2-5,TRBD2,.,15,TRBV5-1,TGCGCCAGCAGCTTGGCCGGGACTAGCGAGGAGACCCAGTACTTC,CASSLAGTSEETQYF
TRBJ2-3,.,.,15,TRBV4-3,TGCGCCAGCAGCCAAGGTACAGGGATCACAGATACGCAGTATTTT,CASSQGTGITDTQYF
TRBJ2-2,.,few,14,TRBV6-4,TGTGCCAGCAGTGACTCGACAAACACCGGGGAGCTGTTTTTT,CASSDSTNTGELFF
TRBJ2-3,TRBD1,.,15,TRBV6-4,TGTGCCAGCAGTGAGGGGACAGGGGGCGCAGATACGCAGTATTTT,CASSEGTGGADTQYF
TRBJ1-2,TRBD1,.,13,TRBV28,TGTGCCAGCAGTTTTACAGGGGGCTATGGCTACACCTTC,CASSFTGGYGYTF
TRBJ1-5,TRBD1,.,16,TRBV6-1,TGTGCCAGCAGTGAAGCGGGGGGACAGGGTTATCAGCCCCAGCATTTT,CASSEAGGQGYQPQHF
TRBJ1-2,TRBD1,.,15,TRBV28,TGTGCCAGCAGTTCGCCGGACAGGGCTCACTATGGCTACACCTTC,CASSSPDRAHYGYTF
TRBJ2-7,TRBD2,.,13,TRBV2,TGTGCCAGCAGCGGGGGGGTCAACTACGAGCAGTACTTC,CASSGGVNYEQYF
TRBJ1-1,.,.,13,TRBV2,TGTGCCAGCGGGCAGGTATGGAACACTGAAGCTTTCTTT,CASGQVWNTEAFF
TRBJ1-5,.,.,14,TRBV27,TGTGCCAGCAGGAGCGGCGGAGGCAATCAGCCCCAGCATTTT,CASRSGGGNQPQHF
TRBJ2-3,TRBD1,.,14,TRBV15,TGTGCCACCAGCAGGGGACAGCGCACAGATACGCAGTATTTT,CATSRGQRTDTQYF
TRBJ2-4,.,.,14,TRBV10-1,TGCGCCAGCAGCGATGGACTAGCCAAAAACATTCAGTACTTC,CASSDGLAKNIQYF
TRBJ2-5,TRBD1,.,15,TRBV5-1,TGCGCCAGTAGCTTTTACGGACAGGGGGCCGAGACCCAGTACTTC,CASSFYGQGAETQYF
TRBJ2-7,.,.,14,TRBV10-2,TGCGCCAGCTCGCATGCATTGAGCTCCTACGAGCAGTACTTC,CASSHALSSYEQYF
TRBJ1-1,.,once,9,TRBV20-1,TGCAGTGCTAGACTCGAAGCTTTCTTT,CSARLEAFF